These T cell receptor beta chains were read from a single sample in a study of CD4 T cells in relation to SARS-CoV-2 and coronaviruses. Only in-frame clones appear in the TCRdb table, and some are missing; sequencing was by immunoSEQ multiplex PCR. The sample includes 65,000 or so clones, about 94% of them seen just once. Sequencing was done on a sample of naive CD4+ T cells from PBMCs. The receptors here all came from a human donor in good health. The CDR3 runs from the conserved cysteine through the conserved F or W. A D gene is named only where the DNA matches it firmly. The size entry is marked missing in some rows and otherwise reads once, few, many or a size class.

D	V	size	J	CDR3	DNA
.	TRBV3-1/TRBV3-2	.	TRBJ2-3	CASSRTGSPTDTQYF	TGTGCCAGCAGCCGTACCGGGAGCCCGACAGATACGCAGTATTTT
.	TRBV3-1/TRBV3-2	.	TRBJ2-1	CASSQHRDTNEQFF	TGTGCCAGCAGCCAACACCGGGACACCAATGAGCAGTTCTTC
.	TRBV12-3/TRBV12-4	.	TRBJ1-1	CASSLVSEAFF	TGTGCCAGCAGTTTAGTTTCTGAAGCTTTCTTT
TRBD1	TRBV5-5	.	TRBJ2-2	CASQLGGLNTGELFF	TGTGCCAGCCAGTTAGGGGGCCTTAACACCGGGGAGCTGTTTTTT
TRBD1	TRBV6-2/TRBV6-3	.	TRBJ2-4	CASSRTGIQNIQYF	TGTGCCAGCAGCCGGACAGGGATCCAAAACATTCAGTACTTC
.	TRBV5-1	.	TRBJ2-3	CASSGQGGADTQYF	TGCGCCAGCAGTGGTCAAGGGGGTGCAGATACGCAGTATTTT
TRBD2	TRBV6-5	.	TRBJ2-7	CASSHSGLSSYEQYF	TGTGCCAGCAGTCATAGCGGGCTGAGCTCCTACGAGCAGTACTTC
TRBD1	TRBV27	.	TRBJ2-1	CASSFQGARGEQFF	TGTGCCAGCAGTTTTCAGGGGGCTCGTGGTGAGCAGTTCTTC
TRBD2	TRBV2	.	TRBJ2-1	CASKREVFNNEQFF	TGTGCCAGTAAGCGGGAGGTATTCAACAATGAGCAGTTCTTC
.	TRBV6-5	.	TRBJ2-1	CASSYEALPYNEQFF	TGTGCCAGCAGTTACGAGGCTCTTCCCTACAATGAGCAGTTCTTC
TRBD1	TRBV5-1	.	TRBJ1-6	CASSFGASAWDSSYNSPLHF	TGCGCCAGCAGCTTCGGTGCATCTGCTTGGGACAGCTCCTATAATTCACCCCTCCACTTT
.	TRBV19	.	TRBJ2-3	CASSTPGRPGDTQYF	TGTGCCAGTAGTACTCCGGGACGCCCAGGTGATACGCAGTATTTT
.	TRBV6-6	.	TRBJ1-1	CASSYLGRFEAFF	TGTGCCAGCAGTTACCTGGGACGGTTTGAAGCTTTCTTT
.	TRBV6-5	.	TRBJ2-7	CASSSMWSSDYEQYF	TGTGCCAGCAGTTCAATGTGGTCTAGCGACTACGAGCAGTACTTC
TRBD1	TRBV2	.	TRBJ1-2	CASTPEGQGLSGYTF	TGTGCCAGCACTCCCGAGGGACAGGGATTAAGTGGCTACACCTTC
.	TRBV28	.	TRBJ1-2	CASSLTQNYGYTF	TGTGCCAGCAGTTTGACCCAGAACTATGGCTACACCTTC
TRBD1	TRBV3-1/TRBV3-2	.	TRBJ1-4	CASSLGTVYNEKLFF	TGTGCCAGCAGCCTCGGGACAGTCTATAATGAAAAACTGTTTTTT
.	TRBV28	.	TRBJ2-6	CASSFPRSGANVLTF	TGTGCCAGCAGTTTTCCCCGATCCGGGGCCAACGTCCTGACTTTC
.	TRBV5-1	.	TRBJ2-3	CASSLGDTQYF	TGCGCCAGCAGCTTGGGAGATACGCAGTATTTT
TRBD1	TRBV7-9	.	TRBJ1-1	CASSSRDRGTEAFF	TGTGCCAGCAGCAGCCGGGACAGGGGTACTGAAGCTTTCTTT
.	TRBV28	.	TRBJ1-2	CASSLAIYGYTF	TGTGCCAGCAGTTTAGCGATCTATGGCTACACCTTC
TRBD1	TRBV6-6	.	TRBJ1-3	CASSYSPGQRGNTIYF	TGTGCCAGCAGTTACTCGCCGGGACAGAGGGGAAACACCATATATTTT
.	TRBV10-1	.	TRBJ1-4	CASSDPTGGGRREKLFF	TGCGCCAGCAGTGACCCTACCGGCGGGGGCAGGAGGGAAAAACTGTTTTTT
.	TRBV11-1	once	TRBJ2-7	CASSLVQRTYEQYF	TGTGCCAGCAGCTTAGTACAGCGAACCTACGAGCAGTACTTC
TRBD2	TRBV19	.	TRBJ2-1	CASSVDSPLAGAHNEQFF	TGTGCCAGTAGTGTCGACTCCCCCCTAGCGGGGGCACACAATGAGCAGTTCTTC
.	TRBV27	.	TRBJ2-1	CASSLSGGNEQFF	TGTGCCAGCAGTTTATCCGGCGGCAATGAGCAGTTCTTC
.	TRBV18	once	TRBJ1-5	CASSPSQGNQPQHF	TGTGCCAGCTCACCTAGCCAGGGGAATCAGCCCCAGCATTTT
.	TRBV12-3/TRBV12-4	.	TRBJ2-5	CASSFGVQETQYF	TGTGCCAGCAGTTTTGGGGTACAAGAGACCCAGTACTTC
.	TRBV19	.	TRBJ1-1	CASTSDLNTEAFF	TGTGCCAGTACCTCTGACTTGAACACTGAAGCTTTCTTT
TRBD2	TRBV28	once	TRBJ2-7	CASVAEASGSYEQYF	TGTGCCAGCGTCGCTGAGGCTAGCGGCTCCTACGAGCAGTACTTC
TRBD2	TRBV5-1	.	TRBJ2-5	CASSFGREKETQYF	TGCGCCAGCAGCTTCGGGCGGGAGAAAGAGACCCAGTACTTC
TRBD1	TRBV18	.	TRBJ1-5	CASSPLPQGANQPQHF	TGTGCCAGCTCACCACTTCCACAGGGGGCAAATCAGCCCCAGCATTTT
.	TRBV24-1	.	TRBJ2-2	CATSSAANTGELFF	TGTGCCACCTCTAGCGCAGCGAACACCGGGGAGCTGTTTTTT
.	TRBV5-6	.	TRBJ2-7	CASSLSHRRGIYEQYF	TGTGCCAGCAGCTTATCCCATCGAAGGGGGATCTACGAGCAGTACTTC
.	TRBV6-4	.	TRBJ1-2	CASSDLQGLRYTF	TGTGCCAGCAGTGACCTCCAGGGTCTACGCTACACCTTC
.	TRBV19	.	TRBJ2-2	CASSITVLNTGELFF	TGTGCCAGTAGTATAACAGTACTGAACACCGGGGAGCTGTTTTTT
.	TRBV24-1	.	TRBJ2-3	CATREGVGTDTQYF	TGTGCCACCAGGGAAGGGGTGGGAACAGATACGCAGTATTTT
.	TRBV10-1	.	TRBJ2-5	CASSMRGETQYF	TGCGCCAGCAGTATGAGGGGAGAGACCCAGTACTTC
.	TRBV11-2	.	TRBJ2-7	CASSLERGYSYEQYF	TGTGCCAGCAGCCTCGAAAGAGGGTACTCCTACGAGCAGTACTTC
.	TRBV7-6	.	TRBJ1-6	CASSLTGINSPLHF	TGTGCCAGCAGCTTAACGGGGATTAATTCACCCCTCCACTTT
TRBD1	TRBV28	.	TRBJ1-5	CASSVRGTGNQPQHF	TGTGCCAGCAGCGTTCGGGGGACAGGGAATCAGCCCCAGCATTTT
.	TRBV24-1	.	TRBJ2-5	CATSDWTGREETQYF	TGTGCCACCAGTGATTGGACAGGGAGGGAAGAGACCCAGTACTTC
.	TRBV28	.	TRBJ2-7	CASGPDPDYEQYF	TGTGCCAGCGGACCGGACCCCGACTACGAGCAGTACTTC
.	TRBV6-5	.	TRBJ1-1	CASRTGRLNTEAFF	TGTGCCAGCAGAACAGGCCGTCTGAACACTGAAGCTTTCTTT
TRBD1	TRBV11-2	.	TRBJ2-4	CASSLNPGGGNIQYF	TGTGCCAGCAGCTTAAACCCAGGGGGTGGTAACATTCAGTACTTC
.	TRBV5-1	.	TRBJ1-2	CASSPEDGQLGRGYTF	TGCGCCAGCAGCCCGGAGGACGGGCAGCTGGGAAGGGGCTACACCTTC
.	TRBV10-2	.	TRBJ2-7	CASSRGLNYEQYF	TGCGCCAGCAGCCGGGGACTGAACTACGAGCAGTACTTC
TRBD1	TRBV12-3/TRBV12-4	.	TRBJ2-7	CASRQSTGASGF	TGTGCCAGCAGGCAGTCGACAGGGGCAAGTGGCTTC
.	TRBV5-1	.	TRBJ2-7	CASSLWSRGRGEQYF	TGCGCCAGCAGCTTGTGGTCTCGGGGGCGTGGGGAGCAGTACTTC
.	TRBV7-7	.	TRBJ2-3	CASSRTASTDTQYF	TGTGCCAGCAGCCGGACGGCGAGCACAGATACGCAGTATTTT
.	TRBV12-2	once	TRBJ2-1	CASRWELADSYNEQFF	TGTGCAAGTCGCTGGGAACTAGCGGACTCCTACAATGAGCAGTTCTTC
.	TRBV10-3	.	TRBJ2-7	CAISETALVDSYEQYF	TGTGCCATCAGTGAGACCGCCCTAGTAGACAGCTACGAGCAGTACTTC
TRBD1	TRBV6-5	.	TRBJ1-6	CASSSGQGNSPLHF	TGTGCCAGCAGTTCGGGACAGGGGAATTCACCCCTCCACTTT
.	TRBV7-9	.	TRBJ1-5	CASSQDGNQPQHF	TGTGCCAGCAGCCAGGACGGTAATCAGCCCCAGCATTTT